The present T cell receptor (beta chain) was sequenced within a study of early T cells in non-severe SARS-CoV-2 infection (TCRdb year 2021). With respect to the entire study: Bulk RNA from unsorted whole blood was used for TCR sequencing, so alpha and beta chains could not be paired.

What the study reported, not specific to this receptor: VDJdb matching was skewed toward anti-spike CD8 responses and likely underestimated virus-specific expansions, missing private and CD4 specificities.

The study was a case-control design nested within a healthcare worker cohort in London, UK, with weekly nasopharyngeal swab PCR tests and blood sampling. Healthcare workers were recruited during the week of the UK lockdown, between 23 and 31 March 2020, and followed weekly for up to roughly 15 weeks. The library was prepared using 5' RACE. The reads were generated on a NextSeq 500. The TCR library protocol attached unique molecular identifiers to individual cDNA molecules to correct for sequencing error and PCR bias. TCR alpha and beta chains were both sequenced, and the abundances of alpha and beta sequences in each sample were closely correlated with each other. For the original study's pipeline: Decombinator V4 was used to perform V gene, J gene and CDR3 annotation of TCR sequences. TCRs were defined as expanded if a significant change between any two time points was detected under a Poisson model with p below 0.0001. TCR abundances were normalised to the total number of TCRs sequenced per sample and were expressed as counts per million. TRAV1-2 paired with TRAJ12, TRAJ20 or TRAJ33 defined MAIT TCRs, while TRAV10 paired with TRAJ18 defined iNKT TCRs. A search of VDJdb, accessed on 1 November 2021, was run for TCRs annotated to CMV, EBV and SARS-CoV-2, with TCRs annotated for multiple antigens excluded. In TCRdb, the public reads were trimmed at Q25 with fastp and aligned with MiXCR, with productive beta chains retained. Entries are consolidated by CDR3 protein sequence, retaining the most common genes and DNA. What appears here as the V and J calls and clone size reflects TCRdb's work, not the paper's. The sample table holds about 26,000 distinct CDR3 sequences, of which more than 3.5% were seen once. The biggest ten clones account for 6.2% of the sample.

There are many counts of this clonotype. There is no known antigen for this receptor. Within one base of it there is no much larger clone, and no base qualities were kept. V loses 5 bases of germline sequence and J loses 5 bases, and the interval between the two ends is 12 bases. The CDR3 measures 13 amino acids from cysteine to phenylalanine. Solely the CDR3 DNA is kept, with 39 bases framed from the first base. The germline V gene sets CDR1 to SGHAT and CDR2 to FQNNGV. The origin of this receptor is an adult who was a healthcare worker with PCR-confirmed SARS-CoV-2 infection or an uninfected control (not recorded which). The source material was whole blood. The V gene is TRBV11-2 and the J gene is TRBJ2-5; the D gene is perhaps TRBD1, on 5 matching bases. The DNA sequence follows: TGTGCCAGCAGCCCACGGACACGTGAGACCCAGTACTTC. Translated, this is CASSPRTRETQYF.